This T cell receptor beta chain was identified during a study of T cells in Graves' hyperthyroidism and ophthalmopathy. Using RNA transcripts as the source, TCR beta CDR3 regions were amplified. A set of HTBI primers served as the primers for a first-round RT-PCR of the TCR CDR3. TCRdb called the multiplex PCR reads again in MiXCR, with one record for every CDR3 protein. This repertoire shows fewer than 700,000 distinct CDR3 sequences, roughly 17% found once; its top ten account for approximately 15%. This TCR came from a woman aged 18-29 years with Graves' ophthalmopathy. The sample consisted of blood.

CDR3 DNA: TGTGCCAGCAGCGCCGGGACACCCGCCTTCTCTGGGGCCAACGTCCTGACTTTC. This gives the protein CASSAGTPAFSGANVLTF. The V and J genes are TRBV9 and TRBJ2-6; the D gene is possibly TRBD1 (6 bases). Germline assignment: CDR1 SGDLS and CDR2 YYNGEE. The CDR3 has 18 residues. V lost 3 bases to trimming and J lost 0 bases, with 16 bases between them.